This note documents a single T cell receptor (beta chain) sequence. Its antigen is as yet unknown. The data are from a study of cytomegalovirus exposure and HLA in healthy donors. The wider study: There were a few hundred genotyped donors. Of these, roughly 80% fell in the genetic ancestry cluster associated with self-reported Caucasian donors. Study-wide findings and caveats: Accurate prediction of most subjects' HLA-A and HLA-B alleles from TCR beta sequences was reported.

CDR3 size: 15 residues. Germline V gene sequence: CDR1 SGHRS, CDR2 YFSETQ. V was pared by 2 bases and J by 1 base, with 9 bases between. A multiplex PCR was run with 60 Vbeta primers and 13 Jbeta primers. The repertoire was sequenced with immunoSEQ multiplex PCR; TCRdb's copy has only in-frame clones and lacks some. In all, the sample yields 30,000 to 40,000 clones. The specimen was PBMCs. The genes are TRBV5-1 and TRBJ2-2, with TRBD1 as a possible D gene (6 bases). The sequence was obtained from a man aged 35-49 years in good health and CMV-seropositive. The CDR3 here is CASSFSQGNTGELFF. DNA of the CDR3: TGCGCCAGCAGCTTTTCACAGGGGAACACCGGGGAGCTGTTTTTT.